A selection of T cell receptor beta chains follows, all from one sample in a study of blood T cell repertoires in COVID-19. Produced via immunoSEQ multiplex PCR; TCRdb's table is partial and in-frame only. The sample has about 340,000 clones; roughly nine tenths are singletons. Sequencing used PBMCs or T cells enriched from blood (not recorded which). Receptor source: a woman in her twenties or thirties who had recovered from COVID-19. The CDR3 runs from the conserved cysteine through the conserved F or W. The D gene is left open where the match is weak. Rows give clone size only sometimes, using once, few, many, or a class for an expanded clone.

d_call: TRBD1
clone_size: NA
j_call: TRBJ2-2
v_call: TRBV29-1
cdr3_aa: CSVLGQENTGELFF
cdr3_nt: TGCAGCGTACTTGGACAGGAGAACACCGGGGAGCTGTTTTTT

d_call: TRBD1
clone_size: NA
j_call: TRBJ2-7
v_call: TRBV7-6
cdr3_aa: CASSPRTGPYEQYF
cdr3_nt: TGTGCCAGCAGCCCGAGGACAGGGCCCTACGAGCAGTACTTC

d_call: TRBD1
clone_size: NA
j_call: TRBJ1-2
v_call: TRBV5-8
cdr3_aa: CASSLGGQAYGYTF
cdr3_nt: TGTGCCAGCAGCTTGGGAGGACAGGCCTATGGCTACACCTTC

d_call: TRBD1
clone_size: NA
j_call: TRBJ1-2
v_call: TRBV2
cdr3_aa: CASSEALGTGRAGYTF
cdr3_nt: TGTGCCAGCAGTGAAGCGCTTGGGACAGGGAGAGCGGGCTACACCTTC

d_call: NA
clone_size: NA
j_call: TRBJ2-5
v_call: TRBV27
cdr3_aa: CASSPIGPGGETQYF
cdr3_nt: TGTGCCAGCAGTCCAATTGGACCGGGGGGCGAGACCCAGTACTTC

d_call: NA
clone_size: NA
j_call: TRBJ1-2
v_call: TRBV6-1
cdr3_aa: CASSEDGRNNYGYTF
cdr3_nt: TGTGCCAGCAGTGAAGATGGCAGAAATAACTATGGCTACACCTTC

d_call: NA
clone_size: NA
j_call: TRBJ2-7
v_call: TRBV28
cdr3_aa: CASFSGSNYEQYF
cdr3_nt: TGTGCCAGCTTTTCGGGGAGTAACTACGAGCAGTACTTC

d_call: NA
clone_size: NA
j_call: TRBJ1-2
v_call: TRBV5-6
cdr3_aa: CASSFRQINYGYTF
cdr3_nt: TGTGCCAGCAGCTTTCGACAGATTAACTATGGCTACACCTTC

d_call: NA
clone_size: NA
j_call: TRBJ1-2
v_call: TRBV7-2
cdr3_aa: CASSDQQDRRYGYTF
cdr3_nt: TGTGCCAGCAGCGATCAACAAGACAGGCGTTATGGCTACACCTTC

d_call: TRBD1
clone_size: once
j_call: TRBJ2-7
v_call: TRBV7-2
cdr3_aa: CASSDGQGGYEQYF
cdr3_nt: TGTGCCAGCAGCGACGGACAGGGGGGCTACGAGCAGTACTTC

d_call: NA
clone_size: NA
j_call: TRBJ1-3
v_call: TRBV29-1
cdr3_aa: CSVDQGNTIYF
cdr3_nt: TGCAGCGTTGATCAGGGAAACACCATATATTTT

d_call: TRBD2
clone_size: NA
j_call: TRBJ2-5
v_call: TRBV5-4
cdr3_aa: CASSPGGGRYQETQYF
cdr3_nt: TGTGCCAGCAGCCCTGGGGGGGGACGTTACCAAGAGACCCAGTACTTC

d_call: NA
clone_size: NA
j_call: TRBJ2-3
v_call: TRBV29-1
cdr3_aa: CALFSPTSDTQYF
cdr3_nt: TGCGCCCTCTTCTCCCCGACTTCAGATACGCAGTATTTT

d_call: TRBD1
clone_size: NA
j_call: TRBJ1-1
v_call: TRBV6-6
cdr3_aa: CASSYDRVGAFF
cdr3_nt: TGTGCCAGCAGTTACGACAGGGTTGGTGCTTTCTTT

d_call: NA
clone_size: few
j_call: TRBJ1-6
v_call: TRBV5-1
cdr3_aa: CASSLTGDVNSPLHF
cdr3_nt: TGCGCCAGCAGCCTGACAGGCGATGTTAATTCACCCCTCCACTTT

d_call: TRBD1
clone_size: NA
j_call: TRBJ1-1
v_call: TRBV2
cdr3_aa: CASKGRRTGSTEAFF
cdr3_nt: TGTGCCAGCAAGGGAAGGAGGACAGGGTCAACTGAAGCTTTCTTT

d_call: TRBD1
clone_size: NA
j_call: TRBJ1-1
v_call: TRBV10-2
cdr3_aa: CASSDYRGNTEAFF
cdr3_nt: TGCGCCAGCAGCGATTACAGGGGTAACACTGAAGCTTTCTTT

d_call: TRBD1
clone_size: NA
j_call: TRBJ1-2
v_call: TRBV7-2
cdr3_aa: CASSRTGGSGYTF
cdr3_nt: TGTGCCAGCAGCCGAACAGGGGGTAGCGGCTACACCTTC

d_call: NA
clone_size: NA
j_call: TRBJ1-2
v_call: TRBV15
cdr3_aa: CATSRDPGVGYGYTF
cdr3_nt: TGTGCCACCAGCAGAGATCCCGGGGTTGGGTATGGCTACACCTTC

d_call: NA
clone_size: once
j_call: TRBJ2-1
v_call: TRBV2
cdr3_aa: CASTVLDEQFF
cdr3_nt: TGTGCCAGCACAGTCCTTGATGAGCAGTTCTTC

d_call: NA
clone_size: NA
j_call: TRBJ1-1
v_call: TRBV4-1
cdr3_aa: CASSQAGLSDTEAFF
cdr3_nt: TGCGCCAGCAGCCAGGCAGGGTTAAGCGACACTGAAGCTTTCTTT

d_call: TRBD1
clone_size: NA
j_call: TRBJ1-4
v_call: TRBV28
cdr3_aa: CASTRQGVGEKLFF
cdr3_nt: TGTGCCAGCACTCGACAGGGGGTTGGTGAAAAACTGTTTTTT

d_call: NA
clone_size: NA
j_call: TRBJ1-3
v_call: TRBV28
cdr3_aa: CASSFGQLIGNTIYF
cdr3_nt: TGTGCCAGCAGTTTCGGACAGTTAATTGGTAACACCATATATTTT

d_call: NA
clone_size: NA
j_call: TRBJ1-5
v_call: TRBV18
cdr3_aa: CASSPTEERSQHF
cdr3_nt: TGTGCCAGCTCACCTACGGAGGAAAGGTCCCAGCATTTT

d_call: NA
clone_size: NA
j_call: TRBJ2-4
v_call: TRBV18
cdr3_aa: CASSPPQGRLAKNIQYF
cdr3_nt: TGTGCCAGCTCACCACCACAGGGAAGACTAGCCAAAAACATTCAGTACTTC

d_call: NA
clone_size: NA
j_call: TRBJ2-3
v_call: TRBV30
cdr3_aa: CAWSVRDTYLKGDTQYF
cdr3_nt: TGTGCCTGGAGTGTACGGGACACATATCTTAAAGGGGATACGCAGTATTTT

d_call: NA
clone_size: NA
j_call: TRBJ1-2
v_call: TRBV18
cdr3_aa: CASSPPGSLGYGYTF
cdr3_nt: TGTGCCAGCTCACCACCGGGCAGTCTTGGGTATGGCTACACCTTC

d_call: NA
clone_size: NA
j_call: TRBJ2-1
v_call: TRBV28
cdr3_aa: CASHLGQSSSYNEQFF
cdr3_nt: TGTGCCAGTCACCTCGGACAGTCAAGCTCCTACAATGAGCAGTTCTTC

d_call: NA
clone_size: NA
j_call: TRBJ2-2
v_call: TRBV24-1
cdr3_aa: CATSRGQATGELFF
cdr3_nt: TGTGCCACCAGTCGAGGGCAGGCCACCGGGGAGCTGTTTTTT

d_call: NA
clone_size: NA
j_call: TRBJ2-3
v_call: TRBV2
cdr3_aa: CASRARGNTDTQYF
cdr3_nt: TGTGCCAGCAGGGCTAGGGGAAACACAGATACGCAGTATTTT

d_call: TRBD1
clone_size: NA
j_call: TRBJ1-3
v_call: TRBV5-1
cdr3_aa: CASSLSGTGNGNTIYF
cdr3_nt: TGCGCCAGCAGCTTGTCCGGGACAGGGAACGGAAACACCATATATTTT

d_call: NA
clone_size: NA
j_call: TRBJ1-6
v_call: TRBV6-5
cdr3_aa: CASTKKGSPLHF
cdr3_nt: TGTGCCAGCACAAAAAAGGGGTCACCCCTCCACTTT

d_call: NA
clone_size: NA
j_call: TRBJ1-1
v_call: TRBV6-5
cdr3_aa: CASSYSMNTEAFF
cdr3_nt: TGTGCCAGCAGTTATAGCATGAACACTGAAGCTTTCTTT

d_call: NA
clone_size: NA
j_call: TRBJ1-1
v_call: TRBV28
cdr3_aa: CASRVRNTEAFF
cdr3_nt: TGTGCCAGCAGGGTCAGGAACACTGAAGCTTTCTTT